This paragraph reports one TCR beta chain. What it recognizes is unknown. Extracted RNA was reverse transcribed, and the resulting cDNA served as sequencing template. Profiled with immunoSEQ multiplex PCR; TCRdb holds only in-frame clones, not every one. The sample shows 120,000 to 150,000 clones, roughly 82% of them seen only once. The sample belongs to a study of CD8+ T cells in alopecia areata. Study results and limitations: Throughout tofacitinib, many expanded lesional clones continued to persist in scalp and blood.

V was clipped by 5 bases and J by 2 bases; unmatched bases: 4. This CDR3 spans 16 amino acids. Germline CDR1 and CDR2: SEHNR and FQNEAQ (reference sequence). Specified treatment: oral pan-JAK inhibitor, 5-10 mg twice daily. This receptor was identified in a human donor with alopecia areata. The specimen comprised CD8+ T cells sorted from blood, sampled at week 4, from a patient treated with tofacitinib. The genes are TRBV7-9 and TRBJ2-3; 13 bases fit TRBD2. DNA for the CDR3: TGTGCCAGCAGCACTGGACTAGCGGGGGTCACAGATACGCAGTATTTT. It is translated as CASSTGLAGVTDTQYF.